The 30 T cell receptor beta chains in this list originate from one sample, sequenced in a study of blood T cell repertoires in COVID-19. The assay was immunoSEQ multiplex PCR, and TCRdb's table has in-frame clones only and misses some. The data show 360,000 or so clones, 90% seen once. Sequenced input: peripheral blood. These receptors originate from a man aged 18 to 30 with active or convalescent COVID-19.

The chain couples TRBV6-1 to TRBJ2-1; 7 positions agree with TRBD1. V trimming: 1 base; J trimming: 6 bases; junction bases outside the gene matches: 6. CDR1 is MNHNS and CDR2 is SASEGT in the germline V gene. The CDR3 has 15 amino acids. Here the CDR3 reads CASSEDRGFLNEQFF. In nucleotides, the CDR3 is TGTGCCAGCAGTGAAGACAGGGGATTCCTCAATGAGCAGTTCTTC.

The table lists this clone with a few counts. The V call is TRBV7-2, the J call TRBJ2-7; 8 nucleotides line up with TRBD1. CDR1 and CDR2 from the germline V gene are SGHTA and FQGNSA. This CDR3 region has 16 residues. Trimming cost V 5 bases and J 5 bases; bases outside gene matches: 14. For the CDR3, the DNA is TGTGCCAGCAGCAAAACACGGACAGGGCAAAGCCACGAGCAGTACTTC. Translating gives CASSKTRTGQSHEQYF.

The chain uses TRBV28 and TRBJ2-7; the match to TRBD1 covers 8 bases. Germline CDR1 reads MDHEN; CDR2 reads SYDVKM. The CDR3 runs to 15 residues. The V gene end was trimmed by 2 bases and the J gene end by 2 bases; junction bases not matched to a gene: 5. CDR3 coding DNA: TGTGCCAGCAGTTTAAGGACAGGGACCCCCTACGAGCAGTACTTC. Encoded protein: CASSLRTGTPYEQYF.

The CDR3 region has the DNA TGTGCCAGCAGCTTTATCTTAGCCGACAATGAGCAGTTCTTC. The encoded protein is CASSFILADNEQFF. The V and J genes are TRBV7-6 and TRBJ2-1; no clear D. CDR3 length: 14 residues. Germline CDR1 and CDR2: SGHVS and FNYEAQ. V lost 3 bases and J 5 bases, leaving 11 bases between the germline ends. Supplemented by reference TRBV7-6 and TRBJ2-1, the full variable domain reads GAGVSQSPRYKVTKRGQDVALRCDPISGHVSLYWYRQALGQGPEFLTYFNYEAQQDKSGLPNDRFSAERPEGSISTLTIQRTEQRDSAMYRCASSFILADNEQFFGPGTRLTVL.

This chain uses TRBV7-3 with TRBJ1-1; 7 nucleotides line up with TRBD1. The CDR3 is 16 residues long. The V and J ends lost 4 bases and 0 bases, in that order; junction bases with no gene match: 8. Germline CDR1 SGHTA, CDR2 FQGTGA. CDR3 DNA: TGTGCCAGCAGCTGGCTCTCAGGGGGAGTGAACACTGAAGCTTTCTTT. Encoded protein: CASSWLSGGVNTEAFF.

The chain combines TRBV5-1 with TRBJ2-7, with no clear D. The CDR3 extends over 13 amino acids. CDR1 is SGHRS and CDR2 is YFSETQ in the germline V gene. V lost 0 bases and J 4 bases, leaving 8 bases between the germline ends. The chain's CDR3 is CASSLGLQYEQYF. CDR3 DNA: TGCGCCAGCAGCTTGGGACTTCAGTACGAGCAGTACTTC.

The V and J genes are TRBV6-5 and TRBJ1-1, with D possibly being TRBD1 (5 bases). From germline, CDR1 is MNHEY and CDR2 SVGAGI. The length of the CDR3 is 15 residues. Trimming shortened V by 6 bases and J by 6 bases, and 20 bases separated the two germline ends. The CDR3 DNA reads as TGTGCCAGCAGCCGCAAACCAGGGTTCAGGGCTGAAGCTTTCTTT. Protein product: CASSRKPGFRAEAFF.

V gene TRBV6-2 or TRBV6-3 combines with J gene TRBJ1-1; 8 bases map to TRBD1. Looked up from germline, CDR1 is MNHEY and CDR2 is SVGEGT. V was clipped by 6 bases and J by 4 bases; unmatched bases: 10. CDR3 length: 15 residues. CDR3 coding DNA: TGTGCCAGCAGCTCTCAGGGGGCCGTGGGCACTGAAGCTTTCTTT. The encoded protein is CASSSQGAVGTEAFF.

This sequence joins TRBV3-1 (or the pseudogene TRBV3-2) and TRBJ1-2, with D perhaps matching TRBD1 (6 bases). Trimming left V 6 bases short and J 10 bases short, with 15 bases between. Germline CDR1 is LGHDT and CDR2 is YNNKEL (reference sequence). This CDR3 region has 12 residues. In DNA, the CDR3 is TGTGCCAGCAGTCCAACAGGGTATCACTACACCTTC. Protein sequence: CASSPTGYHYTF.

V and J are TRBV27 and TRBJ2-7; 10 bases align to TRBD2. The CDR3 runs 15 residues. Per the germline V gene, CDR1 is MNHEY and CDR2 is SMNVEV (reference sequence). V lost 1 base to trimming and J lost 1 base; unmatched junction nucleotides: 1. As DNA, the CDR3 is TGTGCCAGCAGTTTATTAGCGGGAGGTTCCTACGAGCAGTACTTC. Its protein product is CASSLLAGGSYEQYF.

The chain is built from TRBV24-1 and TRBJ1-5, with 7 bases matching TRBD1. The V segment lost 4 bases and the J segment 0 bases; nucleotides outside the gene matches: 2. CDR3 length equals 15 residues. CDR1 is KGHDR and CDR2 is SFDVKD in the germline V gene. CDR3 in DNA: TGTGCCACCAGTGACCAGGGGGATAGCAATCAGCCCCAGCATTTT. It encodes CATSDQGDSNQPQHF.

In the case of this clone: Its ends do not fully match the called genes, so a read error is possible. V is TRBV24-1 and J is TRBJ2-7; 14 nucleotides agree with TRBD2. The CDR3 has 17 amino acids. Looked up from germline, CDR1 is KGHDR and CDR2 is SFDVKD. This CDR3 reads CATSDPTSGRAIYGQYF. The CDR3 coding sequence is TGTGCCACCAGTGACCCGACTAGCGGGAGGGCAATCTACGGGCAGTACTTC.

The chain recombines TRBV4-2 with TRBJ1-2; D perhaps matches TRBD1 (6 bases). V was shortened by 1 base and J by 2 bases, with 11 bases between the two germline ends. The V gene's germline CDR1 is LGHNA and CDR2 YNFKEQ. The CDR3 covers 15 residues. The CDR3 protein is CASSQVGQNNYGYTF. In DNA form, the CDR3 reads TGTGCCAGCAGCCAAGTCGGACAGAACAACTATGGCTACACCTTC.

The V call is TRBV28, the J call TRBJ1-2; 8 nucleotides align to TRBD1. CDR1 is MDHEN, CDR2 SYDVKM, per germline. V was pared by 4 bases and J by 4 bases, with 11 bases of the junction left unmatched. The CDR3 spans 16 residues. The chain's CDR3 is CASSSIKPTGGYGYTF. The DNA of the CDR3 is TGTGCCAGCAGTTCGATCAAACCCACAGGGGGCTATGGCTACACCTTC.

The chain links TRBV4-1 to TRBJ2-1; TRBD2 matches 11 bases. This CDR3 region has 16 residues. The ends lost 0 bases at V and 9 bases at J; junction bases unmatched: 7. From germline, CDR1 is MGHRA and CDR2 YSYEKL. CDR3 residues: CASSQDGLAGGGEQFF. CDR3 nucleotides: TGCGCCAGCAGCCAAGACGGCCTAGCGGGAGGAGGTGAGCAGTTCTTC.

The chain joins TRBV29-1 to TRBJ2-7, with 7 bases matching TRBD2. V dropped 4 bases and J dropped 2; count of bases not matched to a gene: 5. This CDR3 is 13 amino acids long. Germline values: CDR1 SQVTM, CDR2 ANQGSEA. The DNA for the CDR3 is TGCAGCGTTGGGGCTAGCGGAGCCTACGAGCAGTACTTC. This gives the protein CSVGASGAYEQYF.

The chain employs TRBV14 and TRBJ2-1; 11 bases are shared with TRBD2. V gave up 2 bases and J gave up 16 bases; unmatched junction bases: 10. The germline V gene encodes CDR1 SGHDN and CDR2 FVKESK. CDR3 length: 14 amino acids. The CDR3 loop reads CASSQLTSGALPFF. The CDR3 coding sequence is TGTGCCAGCAGCCAATTGACTAGCGGGGCCCTACCTTTCTTC.

The rearrangement links TRBV18 to TRBJ2-1; D not resolved. The CDR3 has 16 residues. CDR1 and CDR2 from the germline V gene are KGHSH and LQKENI. V was shortened by 4 bases and J by 5 bases, with 18 bases between the two germline ends. CDR3 residues: CASSLRGITMDNEQFF. In DNA, the CDR3 is TGTGCCAGCTCACTACGAGGAATAACGATGGACAATGAGCAGTTCTTC.

V is TRBV15 and J is TRBJ2-1; 7 bases match TRBD2. The CDR3 has 16 residues. J lost 0 bases, V lost 0 bases, and 2 bases had no gene match. Germline V gene sequence: CDR1 LNHNV, CDR2 YYDKDF (reference sequence). Here the CDR3 DNA reads TGTGCCACCAGCAGAGATCGCGGGAGCTCCTACAATGAGCAGTTCTTC. Its translation is CATSRDRGSSYNEQFF.

The chain carries TRBV27 and TRBJ2-1; the match to TRBD2 covers 8 bases. This CDR3 is 15 amino acids long. Germline assignment: CDR1 MNHEY and CDR2 SMNVEV (reference sequence). The ends lost 3 bases at V and 9 bases at J; junction bases unmatched: 10. The chain's CDR3 is CASSFGLAGHGEQFF. The CDR3 bases are TGTGCCAGCAGTTTTGGGCTAGCGGGCCACGGTGAGCAGTTCTTC.

This chain connects TRBV25-1 to TRBJ1-2; TRBD1 aligns across 8 bases. J was trimmed by 0 bases and V by 4 bases; bases with no gene match: 4. The length of the CDR3 is 15 residues. Germline CDR1 and CDR2: MGHDK and SYGVNS. The CDR3 DNA reads TGTGCCAGCAGTGTTCAACAGGGGGCTAACTATGGCTACACCTTC. Protein sequence: CASSVQQGANYGYTF.

This sequence joins TRBV9 and TRBJ2-7; perhaps TRBD1 as D (6 bases). Germline V lookup: CDR1 SGDLS, CDR2 YYNGEE. Trimming left V 4 bases short and J 0 bases short, with 8 bases between. This CDR3 comprises 13 residues. The CDR3: CASSLGASYEQYF. The CDR3 nucleotides are TGTGCCAGCAGCCTGGGGGCCTCCTACGAGCAGTACTTC.

The CDR3 nucleotides are TGTGCCACCAGCCCCGGACTGTCCTACGAGCAGTACTTC. Translating it yields CATSPGLSYEQYF. The chain has TRBV15 and TRBJ2-7; possibly TRBD2 for D (5 bases). Trimming took 5 bases from V and 1 from J, leaving 9 bases between them. The CDR3 covers 13 residues. The germline CDR1 and CDR2 sequences are LNHNV and YYDKDF (reference sequence).

The chain links TRBV27 to TRBJ1-5; 8 positions match TRBD1. V was clipped by 4 bases and J by 7 bases; unmatched bases: 9. Germline CDR1 reads MNHEY; CDR2 reads SMNVEV (reference sequence). The CDR3 runs to 15 residues. As DNA, the CDR3 is TGTGCCAGCAGTTCCCTGCGGGACAGGAGACAGCCCCAGCATTTT. Translated, it gives CASSSLRDRRQPQHF.

The CDR3 region is CASSITGPSNSPLHF. The CDR3 nucleotides are TGTGCCAGCAGCATAACAGGGCCGTCAAATTCACCCCTCCACTTT. The V gene is TRBV7-2, the J gene TRBJ1-6, with D maybe TRBD1 (6 bases). The CDR3 contains 15 residues. CDR1 is SGHTA, CDR2 FQGNSA, per germline. V was trimmed by 5 bases and J by 7 bases, leaving 15 bases between them. The full variable domain, rest sourced from reference TRBV7-2 and TRBJ1-6, is GAGVSQSPSNKVTEKGKDVELRCDPISGHTALYWYRQSLGQGLEFLIYFQGNSAPDKSGLPSDRFSAERTGGSVSTLTIQRTQQEDSAVYLCASSITGPSNSPLHFGNGTRLTVT.

The CDR3 sequence: CASSTTGGLSGYTF. The DNA of the CDR3 is TGTGCCAGCAGCACAACAGGGGGCTTAAGTGGCTACACCTTC. This sequence joins TRBV11-2 and TRBJ1-2; TRBD1 agrees at 9 bases. This CDR3 is 14 amino acids long. With 5 bases clipped from V and 7 bases from J, the junction kept 8 bases outside the gene matches. The germline CDR1 and CDR2 sequences are SGHAT and FQNNGV.

In DNA, the CDR3 is TGTGCCAGCAGCTTAGCGAGTCAGCCCCAGCATTTT. This sequence encodes CASSLASQPQHF. V and J are TRBV7-9 and TRBJ1-5; D unclear. V was cut by 0 bases and J by 6 bases, with 3 bases left in between. Looked up from germline, CDR1 is SEHNR and CDR2 is FQNEAQ (reference sequence). CDR3 length: 12 residues.

This chain uses TRBV28 with TRBJ2-1; D is possibly TRBD1 (5 bases). This CDR3 is built from 13 residues. With 2 bases removed from V and 9 bases from J, the gap between germline ends came to 11 bases. Germline CDR1 is MDHEN and CDR2 is SYDVKM. The CDR3 DNA is TGTGCCAGCAGTTTAGGGGCTAGACTTGAGCAGTTCTTC. It is translated as CASSLGARLEQFF.

This clone has only one observation. The chain joins TRBV7-3 to TRBJ2-7, with D maybe TRBD2 (5 bases). Germline assignment: CDR1 SGHTA and CDR2 FQGTGA. This CDR3 has 14 residues. Trimming took off 1 base at V and 3 bases at J, with 10 bases between the two ends. CDR3 sequence (DNA): TGTGCCAGCAGCTTAAATCTGGGGAGCTACGAGCAGTACTTC. It codes for CASSLNLGSYEQYF.

The gene calls are TRBV15 and TRBJ1-2; D is unclear. The germline V gene has CDR1 LNHNV and CDR2 YYDKDF (reference sequence). V was shortened by 3 bases and J by 6 bases, with 23 bases between the two germline ends. CDR3 size: 17 residues. The CDR3 spells CATSSMRGGLRVDGYTF. The DNA of the CDR3 is TGTGCCACCAGCAGCATGAGAGGCGGGCTGCGGGTCGATGGCTACACCTTC. Complete variable domain (other parts from reference TRBV15 and TRBJ1-2): DAMVIQNPRYQVTQFGKPVTLSCSQTLNHNVMYWYQQKSSQAPKLLFHYYDKDFNNEADTPDNFQSRRPNTSFCFLDIRSPGLGDTAMYLCATSSMRGGLRVDGYTFGSGTRLTVV.